This T cell receptor (beta chain) was recovered during a study of blood T cells in healthy people across ages. CDR3 length: 18 amino acids. CDR1 is LNHDA, CDR2 SQIVND, per germline (reference sequence). V gave up 3 bases and J gave up 1 base, with 16 bases separating them. Together with a sample-barcoded 5' primer, a J-beta primer mix was included in a second PCR lasting about 7 to 11 cycles. A single record per CDR3 protein comes from TCRdb applying MiXCR to the 5' RACE reads. The repertoire holds about a million distinct CDR3 sequences, with roughly 50% as singletons. J is TRBJ2-6 and V is TRBV19; D perhaps matches TRBD2 (5 bases). Sequencing was done on a sample of blood. The clonotype comes from a woman aged 55-69 years in good health. The CDR3 reads CASSIAISEGSGANVLTF. DNA for the CDR3: TGTGCCAGTAGTATTGCAATCTCCGAGGGATCTGGGGCCAACGTCCTGACTTTC.